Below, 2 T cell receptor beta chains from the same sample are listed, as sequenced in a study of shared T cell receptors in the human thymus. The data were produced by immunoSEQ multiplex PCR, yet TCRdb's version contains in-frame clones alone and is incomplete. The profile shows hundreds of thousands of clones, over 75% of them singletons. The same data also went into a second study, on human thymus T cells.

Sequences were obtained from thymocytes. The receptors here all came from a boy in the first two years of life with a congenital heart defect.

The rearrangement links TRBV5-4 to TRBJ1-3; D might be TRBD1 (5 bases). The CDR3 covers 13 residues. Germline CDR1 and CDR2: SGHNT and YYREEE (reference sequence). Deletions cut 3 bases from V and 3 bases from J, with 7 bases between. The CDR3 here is CASSSGLGNTIYF. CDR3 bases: TGTGCCAGCAGCTCAGGGCTTGGAAACACCATATATTTT.

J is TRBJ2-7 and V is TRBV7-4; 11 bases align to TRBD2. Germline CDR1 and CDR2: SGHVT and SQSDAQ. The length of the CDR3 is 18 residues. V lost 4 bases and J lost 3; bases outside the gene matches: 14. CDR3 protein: CASSSNPILLAGGYEQYF. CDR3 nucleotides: TGTGCCAGCAGCTCCAACCCTATACTTCTAGCGGGAGGCTACGAGCAGTACTTC. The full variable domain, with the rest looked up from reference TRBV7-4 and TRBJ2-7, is GAGVSQSPRYKVAKRGRDVALRCDSISGHVTLYWYRQTLGQGSEVLTYSQSDAQRDKSGRPSGRFSAERPERSVSTLKIQRTEQGDSAVYLCASSSNPILLAGGYEQYFGPGTRLTVT.